What follows are 26 T cell receptor beta chains derived from one specimen sequenced in a study of molecular identifiers for immune sequencing clone quantification. TCRdb reprocessed the PCR reads via MiXCR and lists one record per CDR3 protein. Seen here are roughly 320,000 distinct CDR3 sequences, about 22% observed once, and the top ten hold roughly 0.7%. The sequenced material came from naive CD8+ T cells from blood, with Jurkat cell RNA spiked in. Subset denoted: FACS-sorted CD8+CD4-CCR7+CD45RA+ naive T cells. Receptor source: a human donor in good health. Some libraries in this study had Jurkat cell RNA spiked in.

This clonotype occurred many times. The J gene is TRBJ2-5, the V gene TRBV13; D is unclear. CDR3 length: 13 residues. Germline-derived CDR1 and CDR2 are PRHDT and FYEKMQ (reference sequence). V shed 0 bases and J shed 2 bases, with 4 bases lying between them. The chain's CDR3 is CASSLGQQETQYF. CDR3 in DNA: TGTGCCAGCAGCTTAGGCCAACAAGAGACCCAGTACTTC.

This clonotype was detected ten times or more. V and J are TRBV19 and TRBJ2-2; no definite D call. Germline V gene sequence: CDR1 LNHDA, CDR2 SQIVND (reference sequence). This CDR3 has 12 residues. The V end lost 3 bases, the J end lost 6 bases, and 5 bases lay between the germline ends. CDR3 sequence reads: CASSIKAGELFF. For the CDR3, the DNA is TGTGCCAGTAGTATCAAGGCCGGGGAGCTGTTTTTT.

This clonotype was observed many times. V is TRBV5-6 and J is TRBJ2-3; 7 bases line up with TRBD1. The germline gives CDR1 SGHDT, CDR2 YYEEEE. V gave up 5 bases and J gave up 4 bases; unmatched junction bases: 7. The CDR3 extends over 14 amino acids. In nucleotides, the CDR3 is TGTGCCAGCAGAACGTCAGGGGGATCAGATACGCAGTATTTT. As protein: CASRTSGGSDTQYF.

This clonotype was counted many times. The V call is TRBV13, the J call TRBJ1-2; 8 nucleotides match TRBD1. From germline, CDR1 is PRHDT and CDR2 FYEKMQ (reference sequence). The CDR3 has 15 amino acids. V was pared by 1 base and J by 6 bases, with 7 bases of the junction left unmatched. The CDR3 coding sequence is TGTGCCAGCAGCTTAGCTCGTGACAGGGGAGATGGCTACACCTTC. Its translation is CASSLARDRGDGYTF.

This clonotype was seen more than once but under ten times. The rearrangement joins TRBV6-5 to TRBJ2-3; 11 nucleotides line up with TRBD1. V was clipped by 5 bases and J by 4 bases; unmatched bases: 14. The length of the CDR3 is 18 residues. The germline V gene has CDR1 MNHEY and CDR2 SVGAGI. In DNA form, the CDR3 reads TGTGCCAGCAGTCCCGGGACAGGGGGGTGGGGAGGGGCAGATACGCAGTATTTT. Translating it yields CASSPGTGGWGGADTQYF.

As for this clonotype: Since a much larger clone is just one base distant, this may be a read error. The chain uses TRBV4-3 and TRBJ2-3; TRBD2 might be the D (6 bases). V lost 0 bases, J lost 4 bases, and 11 bases lay in between. Germline V CDR1 and CDR2: LGHNA, YSLEER. The length of the CDR3 is 15 residues. The CDR3 DNA reads TGCGCCAGCAGCCAAGATGGTGGAGGGCCAGATACGCAGTATTTT. Translating gives CASSQDGGGPDTQYF.

This chain uses TRBV4-3 with TRBJ1-2; no definite D call. Trimming cost V 0 bases and J 4 bases, with 15 bases left between them. Germline CDR1 LGHNA, CDR2 YSLEER. The CDR3 sequence is 16 residues long. Here the CDR3 DNA reads TGCGCCAGCAGCCAAGATTTCTCTTCCAGCCTCTATGGCTACACCTTC. Translated: CASSQDFSSSLYGYTF.

Regarding this clonotype: The junction departs from the called germline gene at one end, perhaps through a read error. J is TRBJ1-1 and V is TRBV4-3, with TRBD1 as a possible D gene (6 bases). The CDR3 has 17 amino acids. Germline CDR1 is LGHNA and CDR2 is YSLEER. The CDR3 region has the DNA TGCGCCAGCAGCCAAACTAACAGGGTCGGGGTGAACACTGAAGCTTCCTTT. Protein sequence: CASSQTNRVGVNTEASF.

V and J are TRBV28 and TRBJ1-1; the D gene is possibly TRBD1 (6 bases). The CDR3 consists of 20 residues. The ends were cut back, 4 bases at V and 0 bases at J, with 27 bases in the middle. CDR1 and CDR2 from the germline V gene are MDHEN and SYDVKM. CDR3 DNA: TGTGCCAGCAGTTCCCACAACAGGGTTTGGGTCGAGCAAATGAACACTGAAGCTTTCTTT. Translated: CASSSHNRVWVEQMNTEAFF.

This clonotype turned up a few times. CDR3: CASSPAGQGYEQYF. The CDR3 DNA follows: TGTGCCAGCTCACCCGCGGGACAGGGCTACGAGCAGTACTTC. The chain carries TRBV18 and TRBJ2-7; 9 nucleotides agree with TRBD1. CDR1 is KGHSH, CDR2 LQKENI, per germline. The V and J ends lost 3 bases and 3 bases, in that order; junction bases with no gene match: 3. This CDR3 spans 14 amino acids.

This clonotype came up once. A much bigger clone sits one base away, suggesting this may be a read error. This rearrangement joins TRBV11-2 to TRBJ2-5; D possibly uses TRBD1 or TRBD2 (6 bases each). The germline gives CDR1 SGHAT, CDR2 FQNNGV. The V gene lost 10 bases and the J gene lost 3 bases, with 15 bases spanning the gap. CDR3 size: 13 residues. The CDR3, as DNA: TGTGCCACCGGAGGGGGATGGGAAGAGACCCAGTACTTC. Residues: CATGGGWEETQYF.

Ten or more counts support this clonotype. Since no conserved phenylalanine or tryptophan closes the CDR3, a read error is the likely cause. No DNA is shown, since the ends of the CDR3 on it are uncertain; the CDR3 is the one TCRdb lists. This rearrangement joins TRBV9 to TRBJ2-5; TRBD1, as called in the table, went unchecked against the DNA. The CDR3 is 12 residues long, counting both termini. The germline V gene has CDR1 SGDLS and CDR2 YYNGEE. This CDR3 is CASSVAGTASCL.

The V gene is TRBV28, the J gene TRBJ2-3; TRBD2 is a possible D gene (5 bases). The CDR3 has 14 residues. V was cut by 3 bases and J by 1 base, with 8 bases left in between. Germline values: CDR1 MDHEN, CDR2 SYDVKM. DNA for the CDR3: TGTGCCAGCAGTTTGGATAGCGGCACAGATACGCAGTATTTT. Encoded protein: CASSLDSGTDTQYF. Looking up the rest from reference TRBV28 and TRBJ2-3 gives the full variable domain: DVKVTQSSRYLVKRTGEKVFLECVQDMDHENMFWYRQDPGLGLRLIYFSYDVKMKEKGDIPEGYSVSREKKERFSLILESASTNQTSMYLCASSLDSGTDTQYFGPGTRLTVL.

Points on this clonotype: A clone one base away is much larger, so this may be a read error. This sequence joins TRBV6-2 or TRBV6-3 and TRBJ2-7; either TRBD1 or TRBD2 may supply D (5 bases each). CDR1 MNHEY and CDR2 SVGEGT come from the germline V gene. This CDR3 has 13 residues. Trimming shortened V by 2 bases and J by 5 bases, and 10 bases separated the two germline ends. The CDR3 nucleotides are TGTGCCAGCAGTTACCCAGGGAGCAACGAGCAGTACTTC. It specifies CASSYPGSNEQYF.

Notes on this clonotype: Given a much more abundant clone one base away, this may be a read error. The CDR3 spells CDSSPPGHSNTEAFF. In DNA, the CDR3 is TGTGACAGCAGCCCTCCGGGACACAGTAACACTGAAGCTTTCTTT. This chain uses TRBV7-9 with TRBJ1-1; TRBD1 might be the D (6 bases). Germline V gene sequence: CDR1 SEHNR, CDR2 FQNEAQ (reference sequence). The CDR3 consists of 15 residues.

V usage is TRBV4-3 and J usage is TRBJ1-1, with no clear D. With 5 bases removed from V and 8 bases from J, the gap between germline ends came to 15 bases. Looked up from germline, CDR1 is LGHNA and CDR2 is YSLEER. The CDR3 spans 13 residues. CDR3 sequence: CASSETSGTEAFF. The DNA of the CDR3 is TGCGCCAGCAGCGAGACGAGCGGCACCGAAGCTTTCTTT.

The rearrangement uses TRBV23-1 and TRBJ1-2; TRBD1 might be the D (6 bases). TRBV23-1 is given ORF status, its function remaining uncertain. The V and J ends lost 0 bases and 1 base respectively, with 12 bases between them. The CDR3 loop spans 16 amino acids. CDR3 bases: TGCGCCAGCAGTCAATCGTGGCAGGGGCTTAACTATGGCTACACCTTC. Encoded protein: CASSQSWQGLNYGYTF.

As for this clonotype: A read error may explain this, as a much larger clone is one base away. The CDR3 does not close with the conserved phenylalanine or tryptophan, likely indicating a read error. The chain has TRBV4-1 and TRBJ1-1; the D is unclear. The CDR3 has 13 amino acids. Germline CDR1 is MGHRA and CDR2 is YSYEKL. Between the trimmed V and J ends, which lost 1 base and 6 bases, there was a span of 9 bases. The DNA for the CDR3 is TGCGCCAGCAGCCAAGGCGGGGTGGCTGAAGCTTTCTAT. Its translation is CASSQGGVAEAFY.

Concerning this clonotype: Sequence at one end of the junction differs from germline and may be a read error. The chain recombines TRBV5-1 with TRBJ1-5; possibly TRBD1 for D (6 bases). The CDR3 is 13 residues long. Germline CDR1 SGHRS, CDR2 YFSETQ. CDR3 nucleotide sequence: TGCGCCAGCAGCTTGGGGTCCGGACAGCTCCAGCATTTT. This encodes CASSLGSGQLQHF.

This rearrangement joins TRBV5-1 to TRBJ2-7; 8 nucleotides match TRBD1. The CDR3 is 16 amino acids. Germline V gene data show CDR1 as SGHRS and CDR2 as YFSETQ. Trimming cost V 2 bases and J 3 bases; bases outside gene matches: 10. The CDR3 DNA reads as TGCGCCAGCAGCTTACCTGACAGGGGTGGGGTCTACGAGCAGTACTTC. It is translated as CASSLPDRGGVYEQYF.

The V gene is TRBV6-2 or TRBV6-3, the J gene TRBJ2-1; no definite D call. V lost 5 bases and J lost 15, with 17 bases in between. This CDR3 has 12 residues. Per the germline V gene, CDR1 is MNHEY and CDR2 is SVGEGT. CDR3 amino acids: CASSTIPTVVFF. In DNA, the CDR3 is TGTGCCAGCAGTACGATTCCGACGGTGGTGTTCTTC.

The rearrangement joins TRBV27 to TRBJ1-1, with D unclear. The CDR3 consists of 17 residues. Trimming removed 0 bases at V and 0 bases at J, with 14 bases between. Germline CDR1 is MNHEY and CDR2 is SMNVEV (reference sequence). The CDR3 DNA reads as TGTGCCAGCAGTTTATCGATCAGCCCCATAATGAACACTGAAGCTTTCTTT. Protein sequence: CASSLSISPIMNTEAFF.

The rearrangement links TRBV19 to TRBJ1-1; weak D call: TRBD1 (5 bases). The CDR3 has 11 amino acids. Trimming removed 3 bases at V and 7 bases at J, with 6 bases between. The germline gives CDR1 LNHDA, CDR2 SQIVND (reference sequence). The CDR3 reads CASSMTVEAFF. CDR3 in DNA: TGTGCCAGTAGTATGACAGTTGAAGCTTTCTTT.

In this sample, this clonotype turned up once. A much larger clone sits a single nucleotide away, making a read error possible. The rearrangement links TRBV6-2 or TRBV6-3 to TRBJ1-5, with a tentative D call TRBD1 (6 bases). The CDR3 covers 16 residues. The germline V gene has CDR1 MNHEY and CDR2 SVGEGT. This CDR3 reads CASREPGNGGNQPPHF. The CDR3 bases are TGTGCCAGCAGAGAGCCAGGGAACGGGGGCAATCAGCCCCCGCATTTT.

This clonotype was counted a single time. This rearrangement joins TRBV6-2 or TRBV6-3 to TRBJ2-5; 14 bases align to TRBD2. The CDR3 has 17 residues. J gave up 2 bases and V 4 bases, and 6 bases lay outside the gene matches. Germline V lookup: CDR1 MNHEY, CDR2 SVGEGT. As DNA, the CDR3 is TGTGCCAGCAGTTCCTTCGGGACTAGCGGGGGACAAGAGACCCAGTACTTC. Protein: CASSSFGTSGGQETQYF.

In the case of this clonotype: A much larger clone differs from this one at a single base, so this may be a read error. The conserved closing phenylalanine or tryptophan is absent in this CDR3, likely reflecting a read error. The chain is built from TRBV28 and TRBJ2-7; 9 bases map to TRBD1. There are 14 residues in the CDR3. From germline, CDR1 is MDHEN and CDR2 SYDVKM. V lost 5 bases, J lost 4 bases, and 6 bases stayed unmatched. The DNA of the CDR3 is TGTGCCAGCAGTCCCACAGGGGGCATTTACGAGCAGTACTTA. Translated: CASSPTGGIYEQYL.